This TCR beta chain was identified during a study of shared clonotypes between healthy human individuals. Regarding the study as a whole: Large sequencing depth failed to make sorted-subset sequencing complete, rarefaction showed. Memory subsets generally showed lower estimated richness than naive subsets.

Deep-level running was used for the assay. Method: immunoSEQ multiplex PCR; TCRdb's copy keeps in-frame clones and lacks some. The sample contains millions of clones, 95% of which appear only once. Donors had no recently reported acute infections or vaccinations and were HIV-negative. This clone occurred once. Antigen specificity is unknown. The germline CDR1 and CDR2 sequences are MNHNS and SASEGT. Trimming shortened V by 10 bases and J by 1 base, and 14 bases separated the two germline ends. There are 14 residues in the CDR3. The material sequenced was naive CD4+ T cells sorted from blood. The subset: CD45RA+ positively selected. The rearrangement links TRBV6-1 to TRBJ2-1; the D gene could be TRBD1 or TRBD2 (6 bases each). The origin of this receptor is a man aged 18 to 30 in good health. The DNA for the CDR3 is TGTGCCACCCTACAGGGACTGTCCTACAATGAGCAGTTCTTC. It specifies CATLQGLSYNEQFF.